The 2 T cell receptor beta chains given below trace back to one sample, sequenced in a study of CD8 T cells in Susac syndrome (dated by TCRdb to about 2019). Receptor libraries were prepared by the immunoSEQ multiplex PCR assay. RNA was extracted with the RNeasy kit and roughly 0.5 to 1 ug was reverse transcribed using random hexamers. TCRdb reanalyzed the raw reads on its own, using fastp at Q25 for trimming and MiXCR for clone calling, and kept in-frame beta chains. Under each unique CDR3 protein, matching rows form one entry showing the most common genes and DNA. The sample has about 140,000 distinct CDR3 sequences on record, 90% to 95% of them singletons. The ten biggest clones cover approximately 0.25% of the sample. The sample was CD8+ T cells from PBMCs. The source is a human donor in good health.

V is TRBV15 and J is TRBJ1-1; 8 nucleotides line up with TRBD1. Trimming cost V 1 base and J 10 bases; bases outside gene matches: 5. This CDR3 region has 13 residues. Looked up from germline, CDR1 is LNHNV and CDR2 is YYDKDF (reference sequence). CDR3 bases: TGTGCCACCAGCAGAGGGACAGGGCGCGGAGCTTTCTTT. Translation gives CATSRGTGRGAFF.

The chain combines TRBV29-1 with TRBJ1-1; D uncertain. The germline gives CDR1 SQVTM, CDR2 ANQGSEA. The CDR3 has 9 residues. Trimming took 4 bases from V and 10 from J, leaving 7 bases between them. The CDR3 spells CSVAGVAFF. The CDR3 coding sequence is TGCAGCGTTGCCGGGGTAGCTTTCTTT.